These 30 T cell receptor beta chains share one sample of origin, sequenced in a study of blood T cells in healthy people across ages. A J-beta primer mix and a sample-barcoded 5' primer were used in a second PCR of roughly 7 to 12 cycles. TCRdb redid the calling of the 5' RACE reads with MiXCR, one entry per CDR3 protein. The profile covers about 730,000 distinct CDR3 sequences, with roughly 41% appearing a single time and less than 25% taken by the ten largest. Sequences were obtained from blood. The receptors shown here come from a woman in her sixties or seventies in good health.

The chain is built from TRBV2 and TRBJ2-3, with TRBD1 identical over 7 bases. V shed 10 bases and J 12 bases; nucleotides not matched to a gene: 13. Germline V gene sequence: CDR1 SNHLY, CDR2 FYNNEI. The CDR3 extends over 12 amino acids. CDR3 coding DNA: TGTGCCATCCCGAAGGGGGCATACCTACAGTATTTT. Protein product: CAIPKGAYLQYF. Full variable domain (missing parts from reference TRBV2 and TRBJ2-3): EPEVTQTPSHQVTQMGQEVILRCVPISNHLYFYWYRQILGQKVEFLVSFYNNEISEKSEIFDDQFSVERPDGSNFTLKIRSTKLEDSAMYFCAIPKGAYLQYFGPGTRLTVL.

This clonotype was observed a handful of times. The V gene is TRBV20-1, the J gene TRBJ2-3, with D possibly being TRBD2 (6 bases). V was trimmed by 3 bases and J by 2 bases, leaving 12 bases between them. The CDR3 is 14 amino acids. Per the germline V gene, CDR1 is DFQATT and CDR2 is SNEGSKA (reference sequence). This CDR3 is CSASRAGVTDTQYF. CDR3 nucleotides: TGCAGTGCTAGTCGAGCGGGTGTCACAGATACGCAGTATTTT.

This clonotype was picked up one time. This chain joins TRBV20-1 and TRBJ1-1; TRBD1 aligns across 8 bases. With V trimmed by 6 bases and J by 10 bases, 10 bases remained unmatched. The CDR3 runs to 12 residues. Germline loops: CDR1 DFQATT, CDR2 SNEGSKA (reference sequence). CDR3 nucleotide sequence: TGCAGTGCCCAGGGACAGGCCCAGACAGCTTTCTTT. Residues: CSAQGQAQTAFF.

This clonotype was detected a few times. The genes are TRBV15 and TRBJ1-1, with a weak D call TRBD1 (6 bases). The CDR3 has 15 residues. V shed 0 bases and J shed 2 bases, with 10 bases lying between them. Germline V lookup: CDR1 LNHNV, CDR2 YYDKDF (reference sequence). CDR3 amino acids: CATSRDLDRNTEAFF. Here the CDR3 DNA reads TGTGCCACCAGCAGAGATCTGGACAGAAACACTGAAGCTTTCTTT.

The CDR3 loop is CSAGTVIKLFF. The DNA for the CDR3 is TGCAGTGCCGGGACAGTGATAAAACTGTTTTTT. This chain connects TRBV20-1 to TRBJ1-4; 7 positions agree with TRBD1. The CDR3 contains 11 residues. Germline loops: CDR1 DFQATT, CDR2 SNEGSKA (reference sequence). Trimming removed 6 bases from V and 10 bases from J; junction bases left unmatched: 5.

This rearrangement joins TRBV2 to TRBJ2-3; 8 bases align to TRBD2. The junction had 6 bases not matched to a gene; V was cut back by 2 bases and J by 5 bases. CDR3 length: 15 residues. Per the germline V gene, CDR1 is SNHLY and CDR2 is FYNNEI. CDR3 coding DNA: TGTGCCAGCAGTGAATCCGGGACTAGTGTAGATACGCAGTATTTT. Its translation is CASSESGTSVDTQYF.

Turning to this clonotype: At one end, the junction sequence differs from germline, possibly due to a read error. The chain couples TRBV7-2 to TRBJ2-3; D might be TRBD1 (5 bases). Germline V gene sequence: CDR1 SGHTA, CDR2 FQGNSA. The CDR3 runs to 20 residues. This CDR3 reads CACSLGWQGAFVQEADTQYF. DNA of the CDR3: TGTGCCTGCAGCTTGGGGTGGCAGGGCGCCTTTGTTCAAGAAGCAGATACGCAGTATTTT.

V usage is TRBV28 and J usage is TRBJ2-7; D is unclear. The CDR3 is 12 residues long. The germline V gene encodes CDR1 MDHEN and CDR2 SYDVKM. V lost 5 bases, J lost 12 bases, and 17 bases lay in between. The CDR3 sequence: CASSPLPGKLYF. The CDR3 DNA follows: TGTGCCAGCAGTCCTCTCCCGGGTAAATTGTACTTC.

This chain joins TRBV7-2 and TRBJ1-1; tentative D call: TRBD1 (6 bases). The V end lost 5 bases, the J end lost 1 base, and 14 bases lay between the germline ends. The CDR3 has 15 amino acids. CDR1 is SGHTA and CDR2 is FQGNSA in the germline V gene. DNA for the CDR3: TGTGCCAGCAGCCGCCTGGGGGGGGCGAACACTGAAGCTTTCTTT. Translated: CASSRLGGANTEAFF. Drawing the rest from reference TRBV7-2 and TRBJ1-1, the complete variable domain is GAGVSQSPSNKVTEKGKDVELRCDPISGHTALYWYRQSLGQGLEFLIYFQGNSAPDKSGLPSDRFSAERTGGSVSTLTIQRTQQEDSAVYLCASSRLGGANTEAFFGQGTRLTVV.

The V call is TRBV20-1, the J call TRBJ2-3; possible D gene TRBD1, 5 bases. Germline CDR1 is DFQATT and CDR2 is SNEGSKA (reference sequence). The CDR3 has 15 residues. Trimming took 6 bases from V and 1 from J, leaving 17 bases between them. CDR3 sequence (DNA): TGCAGTGCAGTGCTCGGGTGGGGCCGCACAGATACGCAGTATTTT. It translates to CSAVLGWGRTDTQYF.

The chain uses TRBV19 and TRBJ2-1; D gene unclear. V was clipped by 5 bases and J by 5 bases, with 10 bases between them. Germline loops: CDR1 LNHDA, CDR2 SQIVND (reference sequence). The CDR3 contains 13 residues. CDR3 DNA: TGTGCCAGTAGTCCCACCTTTGACAATGAGCAGTTCTTC. It codes for CASSPTFDNEQFF. Based on the CDR3 plus reference TRBV19 and TRBJ2-1, the full variable domain is DGGITQSPKYLFRKEGQNVTLSCEQNLNHDAMYWYRQDPGQGLRLIYYSQIVNDFQKGDIAEGYSVSREKKESFPLTVTSAQKNPTAFYLCASSPTFDNEQFFGPGTRLTVL.

Comments on this clonotype: One junction end disagrees with the germline gene, perhaps due to a read error. The V gene is TRBV7-2, the J gene TRBJ2-4; 13 bases map to TRBD2. Germline V gene sequence: CDR1 SGHTA, CDR2 FQGNSA. This CDR3 spans 18 amino acids. CDR3 bases: TGTGCCGGCAGCTCTCTGGGACTAGCGGGATTGGTGGGAAACATTCAGTACTTC. This codes for CAGSSLGLAGLVGNIQYF.

The count of this clonotype is one. V and J are TRBV12-3 or TRBV12-4 and TRBJ2-6; D is ambiguous. This CDR3 has 15 residues. V was trimmed by 4 bases and J by 0 bases, leaving 7 bases between them. DNA of the CDR3: TGTGCCAGCAGTTCCTTCAGCTCTGGGGCCAACGTCCTGACTTTC. Translation: CASSSFSSGANVLTF.

On this clonotype itself: A much larger clone sits a single nucleotide away, making a read error possible. The V gene is TRBV7-2, the J gene TRBJ2-1; D not resolved. V was trimmed by 4 bases and J by 10 bases, leaving 17 bases between them. The germline V gene encodes CDR1 SGHTA and CDR2 FQGNSA. This CDR3 is built from 14 residues. CDR3: CASSSSAVHYEQFF. The CDR3 region has the DNA TGTGCCAGCAGCTCAAGCGCGGTCCACTACGAGCAGTTCTTC.

In its sample, this clonotype was seen a few times. V gene TRBV7-9 combines with J gene TRBJ1-2, with D maybe TRBD1 (5 bases). Germline CDR1 and CDR2: SEHNR and FQNEAQ (reference sequence). This CDR3 region has 15 residues. The V end was cut by 2 bases, the J end by 6 bases, with 16 bases between. The CDR3 loop reads CASSLMGVGNDGYTF. In nucleotides, the CDR3 is TGTGCCAGCAGCTTAATGGGGGTTGGGAATGATGGCTACACCTTC.

The V and J genes are TRBV20-1 and TRBJ1-1; a possible D gene is TRBD1 (5 bases). Per germline, CDR1 DFQATT and CDR2 SNEGSKA (reference sequence). The CDR3 has 13 residues. Trimming left V 6 bases short and J 5 bases short, with 16 bases between. The CDR3 region is CSASGYEGTEAFF. The CDR3 region has the DNA TGCAGTGCATCGGGCTATGAGGGGACTGAAGCTTTCTTT.

The J gene is TRBJ2-7, the V gene TRBV28; 7 bases align to TRBD1. The J segment lost 2 bases and the V segment lost 7 bases, leaving 5 bases of the junction unmatched. From germline, CDR1 is MDHEN and CDR2 SYDVKM. This CDR3 contains 13 residues. CDR3 amino acids: CASIKQGAYEQYF. The CDR3, as DNA: TGTGCCAGCATCAAGCAGGGGGCCTACGAGCAGTACTTC.

At least ten counts were recorded for this clonotype. This sequence joins TRBV7-2 and TRBJ2-1; TRBD2 agrees at 7 bases. CDR3 length equals 16 residues. After removal of 5 bases from V and 0 bases from J, the junction contained 7 bases not matched to a gene. CDR1 and CDR2 (germline): SGHTA, FQGNSA. CDR3 region: CASSLWVAGSYNEQFF. The CDR3, as DNA: TGTGCCAGCAGCCTCTGGGTAGCGGGCTCCTACAATGAGCAGTTCTTC.

The rearrangement uses TRBV27 and TRBJ2-2; 11 bases align to TRBD2. V gave up 6 bases and J gave up 2 bases; unmatched junction bases: 5. This CDR3 comprises 16 residues. Germline V lookup: CDR1 MNHEY, CDR2 SMNVEV (reference sequence). CDR3 DNA sequence: TGTGCCAGCAGGCTAGCGGGGGGAGTTAACACCGGGGAGCTGTTTTTT. Its translation: CASRLAGGVNTGELFF.

The V call is TRBV2, the J call TRBJ1-1, with D possibly TRBD1 on 5 matching bases. The CDR3 spans 15 residues. Germline loops: CDR1 SNHLY, CDR2 FYNNEI. V was cut by 0 bases and J by 4 bases, with 12 bases left in between. This CDR3 is CASSEALVGATEAFF. As DNA, the CDR3 is TGTGCCAGCAGTGAAGCGCTTGTTGGGGCCACTGAAGCTTTCTTT.

The genes are TRBV27 and TRBJ2-1, with 9 nucleotides matching TRBD1. With 5 bases clipped from V and 3 bases from J, the junction kept 5 bases outside the gene matches. CDR3 size: 15 residues. The germline CDR1 and CDR2 sequences are MNHEY and SMNVEV (reference sequence). CDR3 region: CASSKGQGFYNEQFF. The CDR3 nucleotides are TGTGCCAGCAGTAAGGGACAGGGCTTCTACAATGAGCAGTTCTTC.

This clonotype was counted ten times or more. The chain links TRBV28 to TRBJ2-7, with a weak D call TRBD2 (6 bases). This CDR3 is 15 amino acids long. Germline V lookup: CDR1 MDHEN, CDR2 SYDVKM. With 5 bases removed from V and 7 bases from J, the gap between germline ends came to 21 bases. DNA for the CDR3: TGTGCCAGCAGTACTATTCCTACGGAGGGTCGGGAGCAGTACTTC. Translation: CASSTIPTEGREQYF.

The rearrangement links TRBV9 to TRBJ1-2; tentatively, D is TRBD1 (5 bases). Germline V gene lookup returns CDR1 SGDLS and CDR2 YYNGEE. Trimming stripped 4 bases from V and 4 bases from J, with 14 bases between. The length of the CDR3 is 14 residues. CDR3 in amino acids: CASSFGGDFYGYTF. The CDR3 nucleotides are TGTGCCAGCAGCTTTGGAGGGGACTTCTATGGCTACACCTTC.

This clonotype turned up a few times. The rearrangement links TRBV5-1 to TRBJ2-1; 9 nucleotides align to TRBD1. After removal of 3 bases from V and 0 bases from J, the junction contained 16 bases not matched to a gene. Germline V CDR1 and CDR2: SGHRS, YFSETQ. The CDR3 loop spans 20 amino acids. The CDR3 here is CASSWDRVVSISSSYNEQFF. CDR3 sequence (DNA): TGCGCCAGCAGCTGGGACAGGGTAGTGAGTATATCGTCCTCCTACAATGAGCAGTTCTTC.

This clonotype came up many times. Given a much more abundant clone one base away, this may be a read error. The chain carries TRBV7-2 and TRBJ1-2; D is undetermined. V dropped 5 bases and J dropped 4 bases, with 14 bases sitting between them. This CDR3 contains 14 residues. Germline lookup yields CDR1 SGHTA and CDR2 FQGNSA. In DNA form, the CDR3 reads TGTGCCAGCAGCCCCGCAGACGGAAGCTATGGCTACACCTTC. Its translation: CASSPADGSYGYTF.

This clonotype was counted only a few times. The chain has TRBV2 and TRBJ2-7, with D uncertain. In germline, CDR1 is SNHLY, CDR2 FYNNEI. Deletions cut 3 bases from V and 2 bases from J, with 11 bases between. The CDR3 is 14 residues long. In nucleotides, the CDR3 is TGTGCCAGCAGTGATAGCCCCCGGACCTACGAGCAGTACTTC. It codes for CASSDSPRTYEQYF.

The V call is TRBV7-9, the J call TRBJ2-5; D could derive from TRBD1 or TRBD2 (5 bases each). With 1 base removed from V and 2 bases from J, the gap between germline ends came to 14 bases. CDR1 and CDR2 from the germline V gene are SEHNR and FQNEAQ (reference sequence). The CDR3 covers 16 residues. The CDR3 nucleotides read TGTGCCAGCAGCTTAGTCGCGGGTGACAGACAAGAGACCCAGTACTTC. It specifies CASSLVAGDRQETQYF. Full variable domain (remainder filled in from reference TRBV7-9 and TRBJ2-5): DTGVSQNPRHKITKRGQNVTFRCDPISEHNRLYWYRQTLGQGPEFLTYFQNEAQLEKSRLLSDRFSAERPKGSFSTLEIQRTEQGDSAMYLCASSLVAGDRQETQYFGPGTRLLVL.

This CDR3 reads CASSQSFMNNEQYF. CDR3 DNA: TGCGCCAGCAGCCAATCATTCATGAACAATGAGCAGTACTTC. This chain uses TRBV4-3 with TRBJ2-7, with D uncertain. The germline V gene has CDR1 LGHNA and CDR2 YSLEER. The CDR3 covers 14 residues. Trimming stripped 2 bases from V and 7 bases from J, with 15 bases between.

The rearrangement joins TRBV5-1 to TRBJ2-3; TRBD2 matches 13 bases. J was trimmed by 0 bases and V by 4 bases; bases with no gene match: 2. Germline loops: CDR1 SGHRS, CDR2 YFSETQ. The CDR3 length is 16 residues. CDR3 DNA sequence: TGCGCCAGCAGCCAGGGACTAGCGGGGAGCACAGATACGCAGTATTTT. Protein: CASSQGLAGSTDTQYF.

This clonotype turned up a few times. The chain couples TRBV2 to TRBJ1-4, with D hard to call. Germline CDR1 is SNHLY and CDR2 is FYNNEI. There are 14 residues in the CDR3. V lost 7 bases to trimming and J lost 0 bases, with 9 bases between them. CDR3 sequence reads: CASNTEATNEKLFF. The CDR3 bases are TGTGCCAGCAATACGGAGGCAACTAATGAAAAACTGTTTTTT.